These T cell receptor beta chains were read from a single sample in a study of OX40 agonist ivuxolimab in advanced cancers. Method: immunoSEQ multiplex PCR; TCRdb's copy keeps in-frame clones and lacks some. The table has 75,000 to 90,000 clones, roughly 80% seen once; the top ten hold 7.3%. The source material was CD4+ or CD8+ T cells sorted from blood, sampled in a trial of the OX40 agonist ivuxolimab. These receptor sequences come from an adult with an advanced solid tumor such as melanoma, head and neck, liver or kidney cancer. Each CDR3 is given with its conserved first and last residue. Each record gives: J gene, V gene, clone size, D gene, CDR3 protein, CDR3 DNA. D genes are given only for firm matches. For some rows the clone size is stated as once, few or many, or as a class when expanded; others skip it.

TRBJ2-2,TRBV27,NA,NA,CASSPRAIRTGELFF,TGTGCCAGCAGCCCAAGGGCTATTAGGACCGGGGAGCTGTTTTTT
TRBJ1-1,TRBV27,NA,TRBD1,CASSTSGTGGSGTEAFF,TGTGCCAGCAGTACCTCCGGGACAGGGGGAAGCGGCACTGAAGCTTTCTTT
TRBJ2-1,TRBV7-2,NA,TRBD1,CASSEQGNEQFF,TGTGCCAGCAGCGAACAGGGGAATGAGCAGTTCTTC
TRBJ2-7,TRBV5-1,NA,TRBD2,CASSLVGGSYEQYF,TGCGCCAGCAGCTTGGTGGGGGGGTCCTACGAGCAGTACTTC
TRBJ2-5,TRBV30,few,TRBD2,CAWSGASGRQETQYF,TGTGCCTGGAGTGGGGCTAGCGGGAGGCAAGAGACCCAGTACTTC
TRBJ1-1,TRBV2,few,NA,CASSDLNTEAFF,TGTGCCAGCAGTGACCTGAACACTGAAGCTTTCTTT
TRBJ1-4,TRBV2,NA,NA,CASRKQSSGDEKLFF,TGTGCCAGCAGGAAACAGTCCTCCGGGGACGAAAAACTGTTTTTT
TRBJ2-7,TRBV29-1,NA,TRBD1,CSVVRTGSSYEQYF,TGCAGCGTCGTTCGGACAGGGAGCTCCTACGAGCAGTACTTC
TRBJ2-1,TRBV6-5,NA,NA,CASSYYRLSSYNEQFF,TGTGCCAGCAGTTATTACCGACTCAGCTCCTACAATGAGCAGTTCTTC
TRBJ1-1,TRBV2,NA,NA,CASRQSGGNTEAFF,TGTGCCAGCAGACAAAGTGGAGGGAACACTGAAGCTTTCTTT
TRBJ2-4,TRBV5-4,few,NA,CASSIATKNIQYF,TGTGCCAGCAGCATCGCGACCAAAAACATTCAGTACTTC
TRBJ1-2,TRBV4-1,NA,TRBD1,CASSLDRAPVYGYTF,TGCGCCAGCAGCCTTGACAGGGCGCCAGTCTATGGCTACACCTTC
TRBJ2-1,TRBV21-1,NA,NA,CASSKEGTSGYNEQFF,TGTGCCAGCAGCAAAGAAGGGACTAGCGGCTACAATGAGCAGTTCTTC
TRBJ1-3,TRBV7-9,NA,TRBD1,CASSLGQGTGDTIYF,TGTGCCAGCAGCTTAGGACAGGGGACTGGGGACACCATATATTTT
TRBJ1-2,TRBV4-2,NA,TRBD1,CASSHNLQGRGIGYTF,TGTGCCAGCAGCCACAACTTACAGGGGAGAGGGATTGGCTACACCTTC
TRBJ2-6,TRBV7-6,NA,NA,CASSLMSGANVLTF,TGTGCCAGCAGCTTAATGAGTGGGGCCAACGTCCTGACTTTC
TRBJ1-1,TRBV18,NA,NA,CASSPLRDGWGGTEAFF,TGTGCCAGCTCACCTCTCCGGGACGGATGGGGAGGCACTGAAGCTTTCTTT
TRBJ1-1,TRBV6-5,once,NA,CASSYGGGSTEAFF,TGTGCCAGCAGTTACGGGGGTGGTAGCACTGAAGCTTTCTTT
TRBJ1-4,TRBV11-2,NA,TRBD1,CASSGHRGIGEKLFF,TGTGCCAGCAGCGGTCACAGGGGAATAGGGGAAAAACTGTTTTTT
TRBJ1-4,TRBV19,NA,NA,CASSFPGDNEKLFF,TGTGCCAGTAGCTTTCCGGGAGATAATGAAAAACTGTTTTTT
TRBJ1-2,TRBV7-2,few,NA,CASSFWLSEGYTF,TGTGCCAGCAGCTTCTGGCTCTCGGAGGGCTACACCTTC
TRBJ2-7,TRBV6-6,NA,TRBD2,CASRRLAGDYEQYF,TGTGCCAGCAGGCGACTAGCGGGAGATTACGAGCAGTACTTC
TRBJ2-1,TRBV13,NA,TRBD2,CASSYSGGAPNEQFF,TGTGCCAGCAGCTATAGCGGGGGGGCCCCAAATGAGCAGTTCTTC
TRBJ1-5,TRBV18,NA,NA,CASSPDRNQPQHF,TGTGCCAGCTCACCGGACCGCAATCAGCCCCAGCATTTT
TRBJ2-1,TRBV10-2,few,TRBD2,CASGGLAGKNEQFF,TGCGCCAGCGGGGGACTAGCGGGTAAAAATGAGCAGTTCTTC
TRBJ2-7,TRBV25-1,NA,NA,CASSDPGAASYEQYF,TGTGCCAGCAGTGATCCGGGAGCGGCCTCCTACGAGCAGTACTTC
TRBJ2-2,TRBV5-1,few,NA,CASRQVGQFTGELFF,TGCGCCAGCAGGCAGGTTGGACAGTTCACCGGGGAGCTGTTTTTT
TRBJ2-5,TRBV7-2,NA,NA,CASSSRQYLRETQYF,TGTGCCAGCAGCTCCAGACAGTATCTAAGGGAGACCCAGTACTTC
TRBJ2-3,TRBV4-3,NA,TRBD2,CASSQDVLGQAGGNRWTQYF,TGCGCCAGCAGCCAAGACGTATTGGGGCAAGCGGGAGGCAACCGCTGGACGCAGTATTTT
TRBJ1-2,TRBV5-1,NA,NA,CASSPAIGIYGYTF,TGCGCCAGCAGCCCTGCTATAGGAATCTATGGCTACACCTTC
TRBJ1-1,TRBV7-2,NA,NA,CASSADRRMNTEAFF,TGTGCCAGCAGCGCGGACAGAAGAATGAACACTGAAGCTTTCTTT
TRBJ2-1,TRBV19,NA,NA,CASSIVGSNEQFF,TGTGCCAGTAGTATAGTAGGTAGCAATGAGCAGTTCTTC
TRBJ2-3,TRBV7-3,NA,NA,CASSLPGPTDTQYF,TGTGCCAGCAGCTTACCTGGGCCCACAGATACGCAGTATTTT
TRBJ2-7,TRBV2,NA,NA,CASRHNYEQYF,TGTGCCAGCAGGCACAACTACGAGCAGTACTTC
TRBJ1-2,TRBV12-5,NA,NA,CASGLVSGVDGYTF,TGTGCTAGTGGTTTGGTGTCTGGGGTCGATGGCTACACCTTC
TRBJ2-7,TRBV5-1,NA,TRBD2,CASQGLAGAYEQYF,TGCGCCAGCCAAGGACTAGCGGGGGCCTACGAGCAGTACTTC
TRBJ2-7,TRBV18,NA,TRBD1,CASSPRQGVYEQYF,TGTGCCAGCTCACCACGACAGGGGGTGTACGAGCAGTACTTC
TRBJ1-4,TRBV5-1,NA,NA,CASSLAPGNEKLFF,TGCGCCAGCAGCTTGGCTCCGGGTAATGAAAAACTGTTTTTT
TRBJ1-1,TRBV14,NA,NA,CASSQEFLNTEAFF,TGTGCCAGCAGCCAAGAGTTCCTGAACACTGAAGCTTTCTTT